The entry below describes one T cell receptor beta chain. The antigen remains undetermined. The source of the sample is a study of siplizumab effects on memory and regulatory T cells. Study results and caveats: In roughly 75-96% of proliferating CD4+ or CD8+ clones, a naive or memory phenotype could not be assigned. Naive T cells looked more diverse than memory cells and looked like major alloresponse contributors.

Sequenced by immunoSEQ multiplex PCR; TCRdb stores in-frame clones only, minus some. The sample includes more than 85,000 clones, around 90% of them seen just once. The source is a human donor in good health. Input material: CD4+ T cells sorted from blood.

The CDR3 sequence: CASSEVNEGEQYF. As DNA, the CDR3 is TGTGCCAGCTCAGAGGTTAACGAAGGGGAGCAGTACTTC. The chain carries TRBV18 and TRBJ2-7; D is uncertain. The CDR3 is 13 residues long. The germline gives CDR1 KGHSH, CDR2 LQKENI. Trimming took off 5 bases at V and 7 bases at J, with 15 bases between the two ends.